The rows below give T cell receptor beta chains drawn from one sample of a study of blood T cell repertoires in COVID-19. Here immunoSEQ multiplex PCR was the method, and the copy in TCRdb shows in-frame clones only, minus some. The table records 200,000 to 250,000 clones, under 90% of them present only once. Sequenced sample: peripheral blood. The receptors shown here come from a woman aged 80 or older with acute or convalescent COVID-19. Each CDR3 is given with its conserved first and last residue. Each record gives: D gene, V gene, J gene, clone size, CDR3 DNA, CDR3 protein. D genes are given only for firm matches. Clone size, where shown, is once, few, many, or a class for clones that have expanded.

.	TRBV7-3	TRBJ2-7	.	TGTGCCAGCAGCTTAACCCCCTTCGACGAGCAGTACTTC	CASSLTPFDEQYF
TRBD2	TRBV12-3/TRBV12-4	TRBJ2-5	.	TGTGCCAGCAGCTTCGGGAGGGAAGAGACCCAGTACTTC	CASSFGREETQYF
TRBD2	TRBV27	TRBJ2-3	.	TGTGCCAGCAGTTCCCTAGCGGGGAGTTCCACAGATACGCAGTATTTT	CASSSLAGSSTDTQYF
.	TRBV6-2/TRBV6-3	TRBJ1-2	.	TGTGCCAGCAGTTACGCCTATGACTATGGCTACACCTTC	CASSYAYDYGYTF
.	TRBV6-2/TRBV6-3	TRBJ1-1	.	TGTGCCAGCAGTTTCAACAGGGTTTTAGCCACTGAAGCTTTCTTT	CASSFNRVLATEAFF
TRBD1	TRBV6-5	TRBJ2-5	.	TGTGCCAGCGGGACAGGCGTAGGGACCCAGTACTTC	CASGTGVGTQYF
TRBD1	TRBV3-1/TRBV3-2	TRBJ1-1	.	TGTGCCAGCAGCCTAACAGGGGGCATCACTGAAGCTTTCTTT	CASSLTGGITEAFF
.	TRBV27	TRBJ1-5	.	TGTGCCAGCAGCTACTCCCCACAGGGTGGAAGCAATCAGCCCCAGCATTTT	CASSYSPQGGSNQPQHF
TRBD1	TRBV5-1	TRBJ2-7	.	TGCGCCAGCAGCTTGGGAGGACAGGGTTACGAGCAGTACTTC	CASSLGGQGYEQYF
TRBD1	TRBV28	TRBJ2-3	.	TGTGCCAGCAGCCCCAGGACAGGGGGCCGGACAGATACGCAGTATTTT	CASSPRTGGRTDTQYF
.	TRBV7-3	TRBJ1-1	.	TGTGCCAGCAGCTTTGGGACACTGAACACTGAAGCTTTCTTT	CASSFGTLNTEAFF
.	TRBV4-1	TRBJ1-1	.	TGCGCCAGCAGCCAAGATCAGGGCGGGAACACTGAAGCTTTCTTT	CASSQDQGGNTEAFF
.	TRBV13	TRBJ2-1	few	TGTGCCAGCAGCCTCAATGGGCCGGGGAATGAGCAGTTCTTC	CASSLNGPGNEQFF
.	TRBV6-5	TRBJ2-5	.	TGTGCCAGCGCCGTTCAGGGGGAGACCCAGTACTTC	CASAVQGETQYF
TRBD2	TRBV7-2	TRBJ2-5	.	TGTGCCAGCAGCGCCTCCCGCGGGGGGGAGACCCAGTACTTC	CASSASRGGETQYF
TRBD1	TRBV6-6	TRBJ2-2	.	TGTGCCAGCAGCCGGGACAGGGGGTTTGGGGAGCTGTTTTTT	CASSRDRGFGELFF
.	TRBV2	TRBJ2-7	few	TGTGCCAGCAGACCGCCCCGCCCCGGGGAGGTCAACGAGCAGTACTTC	CASRPPRPGEVNEQYF
TRBD1	TRBV6-6	TRBJ2-7	.	TGTGCCAGCAGTTATGGGACAGATACCTACGAGCAGTACTTC	CASSYGTDTYEQYF
TRBD1	TRBV5-1	TRBJ2-1	.	TGCGCCAGCAGCTTGAGGACAGGGGACAACAATGAGCAGTTCTTC	CASSLRTGDNNEQFF
TRBD1	TRBV7-9	TRBJ1-4	.	TGTGCCAGCAGCTGGGGACAGGGCCGTGAAAAACTGTTTTTT	CASSWGQGREKLFF
TRBD1	TRBV4-1	TRBJ1-2	.	TGCGCCAGCAGCCAAGAAAGCAGGGGGCGAAGTATCTATGGCTACACCTTC	CASSQESRGRSIYGYTF
.	TRBV28	TRBJ1-1	.	TGTGCCAGCAGTTCATGGACAGAGATGAACACTGAAGCTTTCTTT	CASSSWTEMNTEAFF
.	TRBV9	TRBJ1-3	.	TGTGCCAGCAGCCCGAGGGGGGGAGCAGGAAACACCATATATTTT	CASSPRGGAGNTIYF
TRBD2	TRBV2	TRBJ2-2	.	TGTGCCAGCAGTGTCGTGACTAGCGCGAACACCGGGGAGCTGTTTTTT	CASSVVTSANTGELFF
.	TRBV11-3	TRBJ2-3	.	TGTGCCAGCAGCTTTGGCAGGGGCACAGATACGCAGTATTTT	CASSFGRGTDTQYF
TRBD1	TRBV7-8	TRBJ1-5	.	TGTGCCAGTCACCGGGACAGGGGCTATAGCAATCAGCCCCAGCATTTT	CASHRDRGYSNQPQHF
TRBD2	TRBV11-2	TRBJ2-5	.	TGTGCCAGCAGCTTAGTCACTAGCGGGGGGGCTAAGACCCAGTACTTC	CASSLVTSGGAKTQYF
.	TRBV27	TRBJ1-2	.	TGTGCCAGCAGTTTATACGGGACATATGGCTACACCTTC	CASSLYGTYGYTF
TRBD2	TRBV2	TRBJ2-7	.	TGTGCCAGCAGACCGGGACTAACAAGCGAGCAGTACTTC	CASRPGLTSEQYF
.	TRBV29-1	TRBJ2-5	.	TGCAGCGTTGGAGGCAGTCAAAAAGAGACCCAGTACTTC	CSVGGSQKETQYF
TRBD1	TRBV6-5	TRBJ2-7	.	TGTGCCAGCAGTCCCCAGACAGGGACCTACGAGCAGTACTTC	CASSPQTGTYEQYF
TRBD1	TRBV12-3/TRBV12-4	TRBJ1-2	.	TGTGCCAGCAGCCTCCAGGGGGCCTATGGCTACACCTTC	CASSLQGAYGYTF
.	TRBV5-4	TRBJ1-4	.	TGTGCCAGCAGCCCACAGGGAGCTAATGAAAAACTGTTTTTT	CASSPQGANEKLFF
TRBD1	TRBV7-2	TRBJ1-2	.	TGTGCCAGCAGTCAATTAAGGGGGACAGGGGAAGGCTACACCTTC	CASSQLRGTGEGYTF
.	TRBV19	TRBJ1-4	.	TGTGCCAGTAGTAATTCGAGGACTGATTATAATGAAAAACTGTTTTTT	CASSNSRTDYNEKLFF
TRBD1	TRBV6-1	TRBJ2-3	few	TGTGCCAGCAGTGAAAGTGCCAGGGGGAGCACAGATACGCAGTATTTT	CASSESARGSTDTQYF
.	TRBV2	TRBJ1-6	once	TGTGCCAGCAGTGAACGCAGGGGTCGTTCACCCCTCCATTTT	CASSERRGRSPLHF
.	TRBV19	TRBJ2-1	.	TGTGCCAGTAGTACGCCACAGGGCTATGAGCAGTTCTTC	CASSTPQGYEQFF
.	TRBV28	TRBJ2-7	.	TGTGCCAGCAGTCCACCGAGGACCTACGAGCAGTACTTC	CASSPPRTYEQYF
.	TRBV6-2/TRBV6-3	TRBJ1-2	.	TGTGCCAGCACCCCGCAGGGGAGCTATGGCTACACCTTC	CASTPQGSYGYTF
TRBD2	TRBV6-1	TRBJ2-1	.	TGTGCCAGCAGTGAGCGAGCGGGGCAGTACAATGAGCAGTTCTTC	CASSERAGQYNEQFF
TRBD2	TRBV30	TRBJ2-3	.	TGTGCCTGGAGTGTGGGGCTTAGCGGGGGGCGTAGCACAGATACGCAGTATTTT	CAWSVGLSGGRSTDTQYF
.	TRBV5-8	TRBJ2-7	.	TGTGCCAGCGGCCCCTACGAGCAGTACTTC	CASGPYEQYF
.	TRBV5-1	TRBJ2-2	.	TGCGCCAGCAGCTTGGATGAGGGTACCGGGGAGCTGTTTTTT	CASSLDEGTGELFF
TRBD1	TRBV19	TRBJ1-6	.	TGTGCCAGTACCGCGACAGGGTTCGATTCACCCCTCCACTTT	CASTATGFDSPLHF
.	TRBV6-6	TRBJ2-7	.	TGTGCCAGCAGTTACTCGGGGGCATCCTACGAGCAGTACTTC	CASSYSGASYEQYF
TRBD1	TRBV5-6	TRBJ2-5	.	TGTGCCAGCAGCTTGGACTCGTCAGGGGGCAGGGAGACCCAGTACTTC	CASSLDSSGGRETQYF
.	TRBV5-6	TRBJ1-3	.	TGTGCCAGCAGCCCACTAGGGGGAAGCTCTGGAAACACCATATATTTT	CASSPLGGSSGNTIYF
TRBD2	TRBV28	TRBJ2-3	.	TGTGCCAGCAGTTTTAGCGGCTTAGCGGGGGTTAGCACAGATACGCAGTATTTT	CASSFSGLAGVSTDTQYF
TRBD2	TRBV7-3	TRBJ2-3	.	TGTGCCAGCAGCCCAGCCGGGGGGGCCAAAGATACGCAGTATTTT	CASSPAGGAKDTQYF
.	TRBV6-5	TRBJ2-2	.	TGTGCCAGCAGGGCTAGCTCTAGCACCGGGGAGCTGTTTTTT	CASRASSSTGELFF
TRBD1	TRBV6-6	TRBJ1-5	few	TGTGCCAGCAGTTATCAAGGGACAGCATATCAGCCCCAGCATTTT	CASSYQGTAYQPQHF
.	TRBV7-9	TRBJ2-1	.	TGTGCCAGCAGCTTAGGGGGACTGACATATGAGCAGTTCTTC	CASSLGGLTYEQFF
TRBD2	TRBV7-3	TRBJ2-1	.	TGTGCCAGCAGCTTAAAGGCGGGGGTTAACTACAATGAGCAGTTCTTC	CASSLKAGVNYNEQFF